The 8 T cell receptor beta chains in this list originate from one sample, sequenced in a study of a mutant IDH1 vaccine in newly diagnosed glioma. Produced via immunoSEQ multiplex PCR; TCRdb's table is partial and in-frame only. The sample lists about 33,000 clones, 85% to 90% seen once, with around 2.4% in the top ten. The time point was: week 23, last vaccination. Every single dose of the vaccine, 300 ug of mutant IDH1 20-mer peptide, came with topical imiquimod. For these TCRs, the target antigens are not known. This sample comprised PBMCs, obtained from a glioma patient whose treatment included an IDH1 peptide vaccine. Source of these receptors: a man aged 40-50 years with glioma.

The rearrangement uses TRBV19 and TRBJ1-1, with 7 bases fitting TRBD1. The trim removed 4 bases at V and 10 bases at J, leaving 9 bases unmatched. CDR1 is LNHDA, CDR2 SQIVND, per germline (reference sequence). The CDR3 runs 13 residues. CDR3 nucleotide sequence: TGTGCCAGTAGTACGGGACGGACAGGCCCAGCTTTCTTT. Translating gives CASSTGRTGPAFF.

The chain joins TRBV2 to TRBJ1-1; no clear D. The germline V and J ends were trimmed by 6 bases and 1 base, with 15 bases remaining between them. The CDR3 extends over 15 amino acids. Germline V gene sequence: CDR1 SNHLY, CDR2 FYNNEI. CDR3 DNA: TGTGCCAGCAGAAGGATAGGAAATCCGAACACTGAAGCTTTCTTT. Its translation is CASRRIGNPNTEAFF.

The V gene is TRBV19, the J gene TRBJ1-3; D unresolved. Trimming pared 5 bases from V and 5 bases from J, leaving 10 bases between. CDR1 and CDR2 (germline): LNHDA, SQIVND (reference sequence). CDR3 size: 13 residues. The CDR3 DNA follows: TGTGCCAGTAGTCCACTGGGAAGAAACACCATATATTTT. Amino acid sequence: CASSPLGRNTIYF. The whole variable domain, filled in from reference TRBV19 and TRBJ1-3, reads DGGITQSPKYLFRKEGQNVTLSCEQNLNHDAMYWYRQDPGQGLRLIYYSQIVNDFQKGDIAEGYSVSREKKESFPLTVTSAQKNPTAFYLCASSPLGRNTIYFGEGSWLTVV.

This rearrangement joins TRBV7-8 to TRBJ1-1, with D possibly TRBD1 on 6 matching bases. This CDR3 has 14 amino acids. The V end was cut by 5 bases, the J end by 1 base, with 11 bases between. Germline values: CDR1 SGHVS, CDR2 FQNEAQ. The CDR3 spells CASSHREGNTEAFF. In DNA, the CDR3 is TGTGCCAGCAGCCACAGGGAGGGGAACACTGAAGCTTTCTTT.

The chain has TRBV6-1 and TRBJ1-2, with 9 bases lining up with TRBD1. Germline V gene data show CDR1 as MNHNS and CDR2 as SASEGT. V shed 6 bases and J 6 bases; nucleotides not matched to a gene: 8. CDR3 length: 14 amino acids. This chain's CDR3 is CASRPTGGADGYTF. The CDR3, as DNA: TGTGCCAGCAGACCAACAGGGGGCGCAGATGGCTACACCTTC.

The chain is built from TRBV30 and TRBJ2-5; no reliable D call. The V end lost 2 bases, the J end lost 4 bases, and 5 bases lay between the germline ends. Per the germline V gene, CDR1 is GTSNPN and CDR2 is SVGIG (reference sequence). The CDR3 consists of 11 residues. For the CDR3, the DNA is TGTGCCTGGAGTCGGTCAGAGACCCAGTACTTC. Translated, it gives CAWSRSETQYF.

This clone was detected only once. The rearrangement joins TRBV7-9 to TRBJ1-2, with D hard to call. This CDR3 contains 15 residues. The V gene's germline CDR1 is SEHNR and CDR2 FQNEAQ (reference sequence). Between the trimmed V and J ends, which lost 5 bases and 8 bases, there was a span of 21 bases. DNA of the CDR3: TGTGCCAGCAGCCCATGGACGGACCCCGGATCGGGCTACACCTTC. Protein product: CASSPWTDPGSGYTF.

The rearrangement links TRBV7-9 to TRBJ2-2; 8 bases fit TRBD2. Germline lookup yields CDR1 SEHNR and CDR2 FQNEAQ (reference sequence). CDR3 size: 16 residues. V was clipped by 5 bases and J by 7 bases; unmatched bases: 12. The CDR3 is CASSPRGGREVGELFF. CDR3 DNA: TGTGCCAGCAGCCCTCGCGGGGGGCGAGAAGTCGGGGAGCTGTTTTTT.